Shown below are 5 T cell receptor beta chains from a single sample sequenced in a study of shared clonotypes between healthy human individuals. TCRdb keeps only in-frame clones here, not all; method: immunoSEQ multiplex PCR. The profile shows under 2,500,000 clones, approximately 95% of them singletons. Sequencing used naive CD4+ T cells sorted from blood. Sample subset: CD45RA+ positively selected. These receptors were taken from a man between 18 and 29 years old in good health.

This clone was detected once. The V gene is TRBV6-6, the J gene TRBJ1-1; possible D gene TRBD1, 6 bases. CDR1 MNHNY and CDR2 SVGAGI come from the germline V gene (reference sequence). The CDR3 is 13 residues long. Trimming left V 5 bases short and J 1 base short, with 8 bases between. Here the CDR3 reads CASSGQTNTEAFF. The CDR3 DNA follows: TGTGCCAGCAGTGGACAGACGAACACTGAAGCTTTCTTT.

The rearrangement links TRBV29-1 to TRBJ1-1; D not resolved. V was cut by 3 bases and J by 3 bases, with 8 bases left in between. The CDR3 is made up of 12 amino acids. Germline V gene data show CDR1 as SQVTM and CDR2 as ANQGSEA. The DNA of the CDR3 is TGCAGCGTTGATCCCACTTACACTGAAGCTTTCTTT. Translated: CSVDPTYTEAFF.

Worth noting for this clone: One end of the junction fails to match germline, which may point to a read error. The V and J genes are TRBV29-1 and TRBJ1-4, with TRBD1 as a possible D gene (6 bases). The CDR3 is 16 residues long. CDR1 and CDR2 (germline): SQVTM, ANQGSEA. The CDR3 loop is CSVEAPGVARNEKLFF. In DNA, the CDR3 is TGCAGCGTAGAAGCCCCAGGGGTAGCGCGAAATGAAAAACTGTTTTTT.

This chain joins TRBV28 and TRBJ1-6, with a possible D match to TRBD1 (6 bases). V lost 6 bases and J 9 bases, leaving 21 bases between the germline ends. Per germline, CDR1 MDHEN and CDR2 SYDVKM. This CDR3 is built from 16 residues. CDR3 DNA: TGTGCCAGCAGCTCGTATACCAGGGGTGGACGTTCACCCCTCCACTTT. Its translation is CASSSYTRGGRSPLHF.

V gene TRBV7-2 combines with J gene TRBJ1-1; 7 bases line up with TRBD1. Germline CDR1 reads SGHTA; CDR2 reads FQGNSA. The CDR3 totals 13 residues. Trimming removed 4 bases from V and 5 bases from J; junction bases left unmatched: 4. The CDR3 loop reads CASSYIQGTEAFF. The CDR3 DNA follows: TGTGCCAGCAGCTATATACAGGGGACTGAAGCTTTCTTT. Together with reference TRBV7-2 and TRBJ1-1, the CDR3 gives the full variable domain: GAGVSQSPSNKVTEKGKDVELRCDPISGHTALYWYRQSLGQGLEFLIYFQGNSAPDKSGLPSDRFSAERTGGSVSTLTIQRTQQEDSAVYLCASSYIQGTEAFFGQGTRLTVV.